This is a list of T cell receptor beta chains from one sample in a study of T cell changes during pregnancy in multiple sclerosis. The repertoire was sequenced with immunoSEQ multiplex PCR; TCRdb's copy has only in-frame clones and lacks some. The sample includes 34,000 or so clones, 85% to 90% of them seen just once. Sequencing used CD8+ T cells from peripheral blood mononuclear cells, obtained after pregnancy. These TCRs come from a female donor with multiple sclerosis, enrolled in a pregnancy study. Both conserved end residues are part of each CDR3. A D gene is named only where the DNA matches it firmly. Some rows have no size entry. The others give once, few or many, or a class for an expanded clone.

>.|TRBD1|TRBV7-9|TRBJ1-5
TGTGCCAGCAGCCCCCCACAGGGGGCTAGTCAGCCCCAGCATTTT
CASSPPQGASQPQHF
>.|.|TRBV20-1|TRBJ2-7
TGCAGTGCTTCCACAAGCTACGAGCAGTACTTC
CSASTSYEQYF
>.|.|TRBV15|TRBJ2-3
TGTGCCACCAGCAGAGATTGGGAGCCCTCTAGCACAGATACGCAGTATTTT
CATSRDWEPSSTDTQYF
>.|.|TRBV9|TRBJ1-3
TGTGCCAGCAGCCCCCCCGTGAGCTCTGGAAACACCATATATTTT
CASSPPVSSGNTIYF
>.|.|TRBV5-5|TRBJ1-2
TGTGCCAGCAGCTTGATAGTCAACTATGGCTACACCTTC
CASSLIVNYGYTF
>.|TRBD1|TRBV4-1|TRBJ2-1
TGCGCCAGCAGCGCCACCGGGACAGCCTACAATGAGCAGTTCTTC
CASSATGTAYNEQFF
>once|.|TRBV9|TRBJ2-1
TGTGCCAGCAGCGTAAGAGGGGACTTTAATGAGCAGTTCTTC
CASSVRGDFNEQFF
>.|.|TRBV9|TRBJ2-7
TGTGCCAGCAGCGTAGGGGGCAGCTACGAGCAGTACTTC
CASSVGGSYEQYF
>once|.|TRBV7-2|TRBJ2-7
TGTGCCAGCAGCTTACTTTCCCCCGGGACTGGCACTTCCTTC
CASSLLSPGTGTSF
>.|TRBD2|TRBV7-8|TRBJ2-7
TGTGCCAGCAGCCCCGGGACTAGCGGGACCTACGAGCAGTACTTC
CASSPGTSGTYEQYF
>.|TRBD2|TRBV25-1|TRBJ2-5
TGTGCCAGCACCCCGGTGCGGGGGGAAGAGACCCAGTACTTC
CASTPVRGEETQYF
>once|TRBD1|TRBV7-6|TRBJ1-4
TGTGCCAGCAGCAAAGATAACAGGGGGGCTAATGAAAAACTGTTTTTT
CASSKDNRGANEKLFF
>.|.|TRBV30|TRBJ2-7
TGTGCCTGGAGTCCGTTCCCCGGGGAGCAGTACTTC
CAWSPFPGEQYF